The 10 T cell receptor beta chains reported below all come from one sample, sequenced in a study of T-cell reconstitution after alpha-beta-depleted transplantation in children. Unique molecular identifiers were used in preparing the TCRbeta library. Each CDR3 protein gets one entry after TCRdb re-called the PCR reads with MiXCR. The top ten clones hold approximately 30% of a sample with about 1,000,000 distinct CDR3 sequences, roughly 29% of them seen once. Source: PBMCs, mostly from graft donor cells, taken 360 days after TCRalphabeta/CD19-depleted stem cell transplant. The source is a boy younger than two who had a stem cell transplant for SCID, so the T cells may come from the graft donor.

This clonotype has ten or more counts. The CDR3 here is CSARAGTGDHEQYF. DNA of the CDR3: TGCAGTGCTAGAGCGGGGACAGGGGACCACGAGCAGTACTTC. The rearrangement links TRBV20-1 to TRBJ2-7; TRBD1 matches at 10 bases. CDR3 length: 14 residues. Germline CDR1 reads DFQATT; CDR2 reads SNEGSKA (reference sequence). The ends lost 1 base at V and 5 bases at J; junction bases unmatched: 5.

This clonotype was found a few times. CDR3 bases: TGTGCCAGCAGTTACTCTTTAGGCGCAAAAGATACGCAGTATTTT. It codes for CASSYSLGAKDTQYF. The chain is built from TRBV6-5 and TRBJ2-3, with D unresolved. This CDR3 has 15 residues. Germline V lookup: CDR1 MNHEY, CDR2 SVGAGI. V shed 0 bases and J shed 5 bases, with 12 bases lying between them.

The count of this clonotype is one. The chain has TRBV19 and TRBJ1-2; no firm D call. CDR1 and CDR2 from the germline V gene are LNHDA and SQIVND (reference sequence). This CDR3 comprises 14 residues. Between the trimmed V and J ends, which lost 5 bases and 5 bases, there was a span of 15 bases. This chain's CDR3 is CASSARDYWYGYTF. Here the CDR3 DNA reads TGTGCCAGTAGTGCCCGGGATTACTGGTATGGCTACACCTTC. Variable domain in full (rest from reference TRBV19 and TRBJ1-2): DGGITQSPKYLFRKEGQNVTLSCEQNLNHDAMYWYRQDPGQGLRLIYYSQIVNDFQKGDIAEGYSVSREKKESFPLTVTSAQKNPTAFYLCASSARDYWYGYTFGSGTRLTVV.

This clonotype showed up many times. The chain combines TRBV20-1 with TRBJ2-1, with 8 bases identical to TRBD2. The CDR3 has 15 amino acids. V lost 4 bases to trimming and J lost 7 bases; unmatched junction nucleotides: 12. Germline V CDR1 and CDR2: DFQATT, SNEGSKA (reference sequence). CDR3 DNA: TGCAGTGCTATCCATGCGGGGGGACCCAGTAATGAGCAGTTCTTC. It encodes CSAIHAGGPSNEQFF.

This chain connects TRBV15 to TRBJ2-5, with a possible D match to TRBD1 (6 bases). CDR3 length: 15 residues. Germline CDR1 and CDR2: LNHNV and YYDKDF (reference sequence). V lost 5 bases and J 5 bases, leaving 18 bases between the germline ends. In nucleotides, the CDR3 is TGTGCCACCAGCCCGACGACAGGACGGAGGGAGACCCAGTACTTC. The encoded protein is CATSPTTGRRETQYF.

In this sample, this clonotype turned up once. The genes are TRBV5-1 and TRBJ2-1; the match to TRBD1 covers 9 bases. The V gene end was trimmed by 4 bases and the J gene end by 6 bases; junction bases not matched to a gene: 8. The CDR3 is 15 amino acids. The V gene's germline CDR1 is SGHRS and CDR2 YFSETQ. CDR3 sequence reads: CASSQDRGIGNEQFF. In nucleotides, the CDR3 is TGCGCCAGCAGCCAGGACAGGGGCATAGGCAATGAGCAGTTCTTC.

The chain has TRBV6-1 and TRBJ1-5; D perhaps matches TRBD1 (6 bases). V was cut by 7 bases and J by 7 bases, with 14 bases left in between. The germline V gene has CDR1 MNHNS and CDR2 SASEGT. The length of the CDR3 is 13 residues. In nucleotides, the CDR3 is TGTGCCAGCACCAGGGGTATGGACCAGCCCCAGCATTTT. Translating gives CASTRGMDQPQHF.

The chain links TRBV5-1 to TRBJ2-2; 11 bases line up with TRBD1. CDR1 and CDR2 (germline): SGHRS, YFSETQ. With V trimmed by 3 bases and J by 5 bases, 3 bases remained unmatched. This CDR3 is built from 15 residues. In DNA form, the CDR3 reads TGCGCCAGCAGCTCGGACAGGGGGCGAACCGGGGAGCTGTTTTTT. Its protein product is CASSSDRGRTGELFF. Supplemented by reference TRBV5-1 and TRBJ2-2, the full variable domain reads KAGVTQTPRYLIKTRGQQVTLSCSPISGHRSVSWYQQTPGQGLQFLFEYFSETQRNKGNFPGRFSGRQFSNSRSEMNVSTLELGDSALYLCASSSDRGRTGELFFGEGSRLTVL.

This chain's CDR3 is CASSSAGLAGRYNEQFF. The DNA of the CDR3 is TGTGCCAGCAGCTCCGCAGGACTAGCGGGGAGATACAATGAGCAGTTCTTC. This chain uses TRBV7-8 with TRBJ2-1, with TRBD2 identical over 12 bases. The CDR3 spans 17 residues. The V gene's germline CDR1 is SGHVS and CDR2 FQNEAQ. The V segment lost 4 bases and the J segment 4 bases; nucleotides outside the gene matches: 8.

This rearrangement joins TRBV3-1 to TRBJ2-5; maybe TRBD2 (6 bases). V lost 0 bases to trimming and J lost 0 bases, with 17 bases between them. The CDR3 is made up of 18 amino acids. Germline V gene sequence: CDR1 LGHDT, CDR2 YNNKEL (reference sequence). CDR3 residues: CASSQEIGWEDHQETQYF. The CDR3 nucleotides read TGTGCCAGCAGCCAAGAGATAGGATGGGAGGACCACCAAGAGACCCAGTACTTC.